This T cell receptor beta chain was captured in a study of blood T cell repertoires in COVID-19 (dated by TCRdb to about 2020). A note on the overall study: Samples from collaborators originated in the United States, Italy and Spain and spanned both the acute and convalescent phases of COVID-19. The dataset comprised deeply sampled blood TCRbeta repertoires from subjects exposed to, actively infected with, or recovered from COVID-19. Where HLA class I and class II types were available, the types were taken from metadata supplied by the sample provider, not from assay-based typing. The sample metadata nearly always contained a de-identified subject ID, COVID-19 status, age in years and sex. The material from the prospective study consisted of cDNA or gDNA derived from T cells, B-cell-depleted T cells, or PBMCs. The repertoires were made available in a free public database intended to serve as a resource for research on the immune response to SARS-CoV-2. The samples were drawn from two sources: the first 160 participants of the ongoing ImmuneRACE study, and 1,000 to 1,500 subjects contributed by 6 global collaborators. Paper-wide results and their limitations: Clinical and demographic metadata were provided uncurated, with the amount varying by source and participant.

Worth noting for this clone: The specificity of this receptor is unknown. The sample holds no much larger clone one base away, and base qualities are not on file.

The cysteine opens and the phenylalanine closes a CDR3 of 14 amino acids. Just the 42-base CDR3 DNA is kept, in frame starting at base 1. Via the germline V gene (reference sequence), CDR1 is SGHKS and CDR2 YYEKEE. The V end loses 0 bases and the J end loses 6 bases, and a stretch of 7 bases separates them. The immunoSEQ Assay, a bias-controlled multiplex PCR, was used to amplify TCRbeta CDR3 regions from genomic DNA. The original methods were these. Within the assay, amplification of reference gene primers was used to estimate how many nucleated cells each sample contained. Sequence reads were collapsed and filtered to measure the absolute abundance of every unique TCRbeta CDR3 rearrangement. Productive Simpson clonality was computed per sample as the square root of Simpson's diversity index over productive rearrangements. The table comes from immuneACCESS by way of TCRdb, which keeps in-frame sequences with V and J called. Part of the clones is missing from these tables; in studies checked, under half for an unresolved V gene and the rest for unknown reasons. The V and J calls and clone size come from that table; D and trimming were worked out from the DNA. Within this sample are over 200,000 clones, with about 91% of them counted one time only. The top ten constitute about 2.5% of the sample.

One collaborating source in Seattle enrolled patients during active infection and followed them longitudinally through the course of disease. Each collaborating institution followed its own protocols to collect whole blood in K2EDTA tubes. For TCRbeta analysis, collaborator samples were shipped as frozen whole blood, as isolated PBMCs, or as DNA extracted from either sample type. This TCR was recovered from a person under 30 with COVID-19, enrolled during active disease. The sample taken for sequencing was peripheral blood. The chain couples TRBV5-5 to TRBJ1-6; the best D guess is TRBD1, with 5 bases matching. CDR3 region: CASSLVGVNSPLHF. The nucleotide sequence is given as TGTGCCAGCAGCTTGGTAGGGGTTAATTCACCCCTCCACTTT.